This T cell receptor beta chain was profiled in a study of cytomegalovirus exposure and HLA in healthy donors. Assay used: immunoSEQ multiplex PCR; TCRdb lists only in-frame clones, some missing. Seen here are some 110,000 clones, 70% to 90% observed once, and the top ten hold 1.5% to 2%. On this clone: Its specificity is unknown.

The study, taken as a whole, reports: Later, an analysis found that TCR clusters from the first cohort tended to co-occur in the 120 validation repertoires. It was reported that the classifier diagnosed cytomegalovirus status with high specificity and sensitivity in both the original and validation cohorts. Cytomegalovirus-associated TCR beta chains were listed, numbering 164.

Germline CDR1 SGHNT, CDR2 YENEEA. The V and J ends lost 0 bases and 10 bases respectively, with 12 bases between them. The CDR3 spans 13 residues. The clonotype was recovered from a young man in good health and CMV-seronegative. This chain links TRBV11-3 with TRBJ1-1; unclear D gene. The sequencing sample was made of PBMCs. CDR3 sequence: CASSLEAEVGAFF. DNA of the CDR3: TGTGCCAGCAGCTTAGAAGCCGAGGTAGGAGCTTTCTTT.